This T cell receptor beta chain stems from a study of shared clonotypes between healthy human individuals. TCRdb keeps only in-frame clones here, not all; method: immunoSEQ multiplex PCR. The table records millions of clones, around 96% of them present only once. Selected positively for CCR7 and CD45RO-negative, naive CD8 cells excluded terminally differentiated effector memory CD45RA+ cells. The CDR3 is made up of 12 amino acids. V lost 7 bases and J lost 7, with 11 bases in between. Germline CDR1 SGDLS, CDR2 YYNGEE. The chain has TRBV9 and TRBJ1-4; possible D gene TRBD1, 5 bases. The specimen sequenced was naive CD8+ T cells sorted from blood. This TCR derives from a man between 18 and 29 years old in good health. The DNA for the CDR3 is TGTGCCAGCTCAGGGCCGGGTGAAAAACTGTTTTTT. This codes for CASSGPGEKLFF.